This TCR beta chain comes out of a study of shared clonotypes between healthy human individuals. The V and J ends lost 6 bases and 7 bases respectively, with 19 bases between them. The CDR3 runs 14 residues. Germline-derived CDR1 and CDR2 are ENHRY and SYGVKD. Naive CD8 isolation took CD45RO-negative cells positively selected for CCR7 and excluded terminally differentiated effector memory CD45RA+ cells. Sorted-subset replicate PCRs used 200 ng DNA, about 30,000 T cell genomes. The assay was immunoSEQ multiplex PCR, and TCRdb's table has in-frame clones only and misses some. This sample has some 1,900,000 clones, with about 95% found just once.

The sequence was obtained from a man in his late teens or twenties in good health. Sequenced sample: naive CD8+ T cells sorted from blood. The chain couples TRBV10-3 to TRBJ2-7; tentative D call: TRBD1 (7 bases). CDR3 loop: CAISAGQSFVEQYF. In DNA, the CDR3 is TGTGCCATCAGCGCGGGACAGTCCTTCGTAGAGCAGTACTTC.